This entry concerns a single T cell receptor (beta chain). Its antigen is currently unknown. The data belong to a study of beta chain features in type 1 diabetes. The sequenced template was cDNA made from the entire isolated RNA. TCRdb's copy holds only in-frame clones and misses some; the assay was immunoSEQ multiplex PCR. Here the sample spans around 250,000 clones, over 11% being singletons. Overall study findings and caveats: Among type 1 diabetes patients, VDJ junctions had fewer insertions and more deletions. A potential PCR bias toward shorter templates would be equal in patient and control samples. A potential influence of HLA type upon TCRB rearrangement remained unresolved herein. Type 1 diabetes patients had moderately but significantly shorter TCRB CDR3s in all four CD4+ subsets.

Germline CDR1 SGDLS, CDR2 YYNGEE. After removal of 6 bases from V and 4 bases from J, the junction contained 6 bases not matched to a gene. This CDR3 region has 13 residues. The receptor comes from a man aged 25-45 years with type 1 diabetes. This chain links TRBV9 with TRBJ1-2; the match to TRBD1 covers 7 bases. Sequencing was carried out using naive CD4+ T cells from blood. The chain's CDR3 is CASTRDSGYGYTF. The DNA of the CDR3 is TGTGCCAGCACCCGGGACAGTGGCTATGGCTACACCTTC.